The 21 T cell receptor beta chains in this list originate from one sample, sequenced in a study of breast tumors, draining lymph nodes, adjacent tissues. The lymph nodes were axillary draining lymph nodes from breast cancer patients. TCRdb called the multiplex PCR reads again in MiXCR, with one record for every CDR3 protein. Seen here are approximately 190,000 distinct CDR3 sequences, around 33% observed once, and the top ten hold around 4.5%. The specimen sequenced was axillary lymph node tissue. The receptors originated from a female donor with breast cancer. Some clones in this sample may be carry-over from other donors' samples.

There are a few counts of this clonotype. The chain is built from TRBV30 and TRBJ2-2; D perhaps matches TRBD2 (5 bases). The ends were cut back, 8 bases at V and 6 bases at J, with 16 bases in the middle. Germline CDR1 GTSNPN, CDR2 SVGIG (reference sequence). CDR3 length equals 13 residues. CDR3 loop: CAGRGRAAGELFF. As DNA, the CDR3 is TGTGCCGGCCGGGGTAGGGCCGCCGGGGAGCTGTTTTTT. Drawing the rest from reference TRBV30 and TRBJ2-2, the complete variable domain is SQTIHQWPATLVQPVGSPLSLECTVEGTSNPNLYWYRQAAGRGLQLLFYSVGIGQISSEVPQNLSASRPQDRQFILSSKKLLLSDSGFYLCAGRGRAAGELFFGEGSRLTVL.

Regarding this clonotype: Since a much larger clone is just one base distant, this may be a read error. The J gene is TRBJ1-6, the V gene TRBV20-1, with TRBD1 matching 7 bases. The germline gives CDR1 DFQATT, CDR2 SNEGSKA (reference sequence). The CDR3 sequence is 17 residues long. J lost 2 bases, V lost 5 bases, and 12 bases had no gene match. The chain's CDR3 is CSAPRTRRGTYNSPLHF. In nucleotides, the CDR3 is TGCAGTGCTCCTCGGACCCGCAGGGGGACCTATAATTCACCCCTCCACTTT.

The chain links TRBV10-3 to TRBJ2-1; 12 nucleotides align to TRBD2. V was pared by 6 bases and J by 4 bases, with 10 bases of the junction left unmatched. The CDR3 has 17 residues. Germline CDR1 is ENHRY and CDR2 is SYGVKD. The CDR3: CAIRSSGRAARYNEQFF. The CDR3 DNA reads as TGTGCCATCAGGTCTAGCGGGAGGGCGGCGAGATACAATGAGCAGTTCTTC.

In the case of this clonotype: Being one base from a much bigger clone, this may be a read error. The V and J genes are TRBV20-1 and TRBJ2-5; 9 nucleotides align to TRBD1. Germline CDR1 reads DFQATT; CDR2 reads SNEGSKA (reference sequence). The CDR3 has 12 residues. V lost 4 bases to trimming and J lost 13 bases; unmatched junction nucleotides: 10. In nucleotides, the CDR3 is TGCAGTGCTACCTGGACAGGGGAGGCCCCGTACTTC. It specifies CSATWTGEAPYF.

V and J are TRBV18 and TRBJ2-4; D is undetermined. Trimming removed 2 bases from V and 0 bases from J, with 5 bases in between. The germline CDR1 and CDR2 sequences are KGHSH and LQKENI. This CDR3 has 14 amino acids. CDR3 DNA sequence: TGTGCCAGCTCACCAGATCTAGCCAAAAACATTCAGTACTTC. Translation: CASSPDLAKNIQYF.

This clonotype appeared a few times. A much larger clone lies a single base off, so this may be a read error. It is likely a read error, because the conserved phenylalanine at the end of the CDR3 is missing. V usage is TRBV7-2 and J usage is TRBJ1-2, with D perhaps TRBD1 (5 bases). The V gene lost 3 bases and the J gene lost 3 bases, with 11 bases spanning the gap. CDR1 is SGHTA, CDR2 FQGNSA, per germline. The CDR3 runs to 14 residues. CDR3 region: CASSFLGADYGYTL. The DNA for the CDR3 is TGTGCCAGCAGCTTTCTAGGGGCGGACTATGGCTACACCCTC.

This clonotype was seen at least ten times. The chain links TRBV12-3 or TRBV12-4 to TRBJ2-5; 8 nucleotides line up with TRBD1. The junction had 3 bases not matched to a gene; V was cut back by 1 base and J by 2 bases. The CDR3 is 15 residues long. Here the CDR3 reads CASSLGQGRQETQYF. CDR3 DNA sequence: TGTGCCAGCAGTTTAGGACAGGGGAGGCAAGAGACCCAGTACTTC.

This clonotype occurred many times. The chain uses TRBV20-1 and TRBJ1-2, with unresolved D. CDR1 DFQATT and CDR2 SNEGSKA come from the germline V gene (reference sequence). CDR3 size: 11 residues. Deletions cut 6 bases from V and 2 bases from J, with 7 bases between. The CDR3, as DNA: TGCAGTGCGGAGGGAAACTATGGCTACACCTTC. Residues: CSAEGNYGYTF.

This clonotype was recorded at least ten times. This sequence joins TRBV5-6 and TRBJ1-5; the D gene is possibly TRBD1 (6 bases). The CDR3 is 15 residues long. Germline CDR1 is SGHDT and CDR2 is YYEEEE. Trimming removed 1 base at V and 1 base at J, with 9 bases between. CDR3 residues: CASSLMTGSNQPQHF. CDR3 coding DNA: TGTGCCAGCAGCTTGATGACAGGCAGCAATCAGCCCCAGCATTTT.

The chain links TRBV9 to TRBJ1-6; D call uncertain. Germline V gives CDR1 SGDLS, CDR2 YYNGEE. Deletions cut 4 bases from V and 7 bases from J, with 15 bases between. The CDR3 consists of 15 residues. CDR3 in amino acids: CASSSPRRANSPLHF. The CDR3 DNA sequence: TGTGCCAGCAGCTCGCCCCGGCGGGCGAATTCACCCCTCCACTTT.

This clonotype was seen many times. The chain uses TRBV9 and TRBJ2-7; 11 bases fit TRBD2. J was trimmed by 4 bases and V by 3 bases; bases with no gene match: 3. There are 14 residues in the CDR3. Germline V lookup: CDR1 SGDLS, CDR2 YYNGEE. Written as DNA, the CDR3 is TGTGCCAGCAGCGCGACTAGCGGGACTTACGAGCAGTACTTC. Translated: CASSATSGTYEQYF.

The table lists this clonotype with many counts. The chain joins TRBV4-2 to TRBJ1-5, with 8 nucleotides matching TRBD1. V lost 0 bases to trimming and J lost 9 bases; unmatched junction nucleotides: 13. Germline V lookup: CDR1 LGHNA, CDR2 YNFKEQ. The CDR3 runs 17 residues. CDR3 sequence: CASSQEPGGAGLLPQHF. In DNA form, the CDR3 reads TGTGCCAGCAGCCAAGAACCAGGGGGCGCGGGTTTGCTGCCCCAGCATTTT.

To note about this clonotype: This may be a read error, as it is one base from a much larger clone. The rearrangement joins TRBV5-5 to TRBJ2-7; either TRBD1 or TRBD2 may fit D (6 bases each). CDR3 length: 15 residues. Germline loops: CDR1 SGHKS, CDR2 YYEKEE (reference sequence). The V end was cut by 0 bases, the J end by 3 bases, with 13 bases between. The CDR3 nucleotides read TGTGCCAGCAGCTTGGGGGGGGCGTATGGCTACGAGCAGTACTTC. This codes for CASSLGGAYGYEQYF.

This chain connects TRBV20-1 to TRBJ2-5; 14 positions match TRBD2. Germline values: CDR1 DFQATT, CDR2 SNEGSKA (reference sequence). CDR3 length equals 17 residues. Trimming cost V 0 bases and J 5 bases; bases outside gene matches: 8. This CDR3 is CSARDPTSGGAGETQYF. DNA for the CDR3: TGCAGTGCTAGAGATCCGACTAGCGGGGGGGCGGGGGAGACCCAGTACTTC.

With respect to this clonotype: A single base separates this from a much larger clone, so it may be a read error. The chain uses TRBV5-1 and TRBJ2-5; no clear D gene. The CDR3 is 13 amino acids. From germline, CDR1 is SGHRS and CDR2 YFSETQ. CDR3 residues: CASNLDPGETQYF. In DNA, the CDR3 is TGCGCCAGCAACTTGGACCCCGGGGAGACCCAGTACTTC. Using reference TRBV5-1 and TRBJ2-5 for the parts outside the CDR3, the full variable domain is KAGVTQTPRYLIKTRGQQVTLSCSPISGHRSVSWYQQTPGQGLQFLFEYFSETQRNKGNFPGRFSGRQFSNSRSEMNVSTLELGDSALYLCASNLDPGETQYFGPGTRLLVL.

This clonotype was seen at least ten times. The chain recombines TRBV10-3 with TRBJ2-7, with TRBD1 identical over 7 bases. The V gene's germline CDR1 is ENHRY and CDR2 SYGVKD. The CDR3 spans 12 residues. With V trimmed by 2 bases and J by 9 bases, 4 bases remained unmatched. In DNA, the CDR3 is TGTGCCATCAGTGAGGACAGGGTTGTGCAGTACTTC. This translates into CAISEDRVVQYF.

This clonotype has only a few counts. The CDR3 loop reads CAWSPNEQFF. CDR3 nucleotide sequence: TGTGCCTGGAGTCCCAATGAGCAGTTCTTC. The rearrangement joins TRBV30 to TRBJ2-1; D remains ambiguous. The CDR3 has 10 residues. The V end was cut by 2 bases, the J end by 6 bases, with 2 bases between. Germline CDR1 GTSNPN, CDR2 SVGIG (reference sequence). Variable domain in full (rest from reference TRBV30 and TRBJ2-1): SQTIHQWPATLVQPVGSPLSLECTVEGTSNPNLYWYRQAAGRGLQLLFYSVGIGQISSEVPQNLSASRPQDRQFILSSKKLLLSDSGFYLCAWSPNEQFFGPGTRLTVL.

This clonotype showed up just a few times. The CDR3 carries no conserved terminal phenylalanine or tryptophan, so it likely arises from a read error. V gene TRBV4-3 combines with J gene TRBJ1-5; weak D call: TRBD1 (5 bases). V shed 0 bases and J shed 5 bases, with 11 bases lying between them. Looked up from germline, CDR1 is LGHNA and CDR2 is YSLEER. This CDR3 is 15 amino acids long. The CDR3 sequence is CASSQDSGSDQPQHS. In DNA, the CDR3 is TGCGCCAGCAGCCAAGACTCAGGGAGTGATCAGCCCCAGCATTCT.

Many counts were recorded for this clonotype. This rearrangement joins TRBV5-1 to TRBJ2-7, with a possible D match to TRBD2 (7 bases). This CDR3 is 15 amino acids long. The germline CDR1 and CDR2 sequences are SGHRS and YFSETQ. V lost 2 bases, J lost 4 bases, and 16 bases lay in between. CDR3 nucleotide sequence: TGCGCCAGCAGCTTTGCTGCGGGGGCCACGTACGAGCAGTACTTC. It translates to CASSFAAGATYEQYF. The full variable domain, rest sourced from reference TRBV5-1 and TRBJ2-7, is KAGVTQTPRYLIKTRGQQVTLSCSPISGHRSVSWYQQTPGQGLQFLFEYFSETQRNKGNFPGRFSGRQFSNSRSEMNVSTLELGDSALYLCASSFAAGATYEQYFGPGTRLTVT.

The chain links TRBV10-3 to TRBJ1-5; 7 bases align to TRBD1. Germline V CDR1 and CDR2: ENHRY, SYGVKD. With 4 bases clipped from V and 2 bases from J, the junction kept 5 bases outside the gene matches. CDR3 length: 15 residues. For the CDR3, the DNA is TGTGCCATCAGTGCAGGACAGGCTGGCAATCAGCCCCAGCATTTT. This translates into CAISAGQAGNQPQHF.

This clonotype was seen ten or more times. This chain connects TRBV27 to TRBJ1-6; 7 positions match TRBD1. CDR3 size: 15 residues. J gave up 5 bases and V 6 bases, and 7 bases lay outside the gene matches. Germline lookup yields CDR1 MNHEY and CDR2 SMNVEV (reference sequence). The CDR3 reads CASRGRQGNNSPLHF. CDR3 nucleotide sequence: TGTGCCAGCAGGGGCCGACAGGGCAATAATTCACCCCTCCACTTT.